This TCR beta chain was captured in a study of blood T cell repertoires in COVID-19. Overall study context: There were acute and convalescent COVID-19 samples, and they came from the United States, Italy and Spain. Sample material is recorded as cDNA or gDNA derived from T cells, B-cell-depleted T cells, or PBMCs.

In the original processing: Estimation of nucleated cell counts was performed using reference gene primer amplification. Some clones are missing from TCRdb's copy, which holds only in-frame ones; the method was immunoSEQ multiplex PCR. Clone size and V and J calls were adopted from that table, with D and trimming inferred from the DNA. Counted here are approximately 110,000 clones, 80% to 90% occurring once; the ten biggest clones make up roughly 32%. This CDR3 contains 13 residues. Trimming took 1 base from V and 8 from J, leaving 11 bases between them. Germline V gene data show CDR1 as SGHTA and CDR2 as FQGNSA.

Material for sequencing was peripheral blood. The clonotype originates from a woman older than 75 with acute or convalescent COVID-19. V and J are TRBV7-2 and TRBJ1-2, with a weak D call TRBD1 (6 bases). This CDR3 is CASSLGTGNGYTF. CDR3 sequence (DNA): TGTGCCAGCAGCTTAGGAACAGGGAACGGCTACACCTTC.